Below, 30 T cell receptor beta chains from the same sample are listed, as sequenced in a study of technical replicates of blood from a handful of donors. Sequenced by immunoSEQ multiplex PCR; TCRdb stores in-frame clones only, minus some. The data contain 70,000 to 85,000 clones, about 95% of them singletons. Input material: T cells isolated from PBMCs. These receptors were collected from a human donor in good health.

J is TRBJ2-7 and V is TRBV5-5; 10 nucleotides align to TRBD2. The germline gives CDR1 SGHKS, CDR2 YYEKEE (reference sequence). V trimming: 0 bases; J trimming: 4 bases; junction bases outside the gene matches: 4. The CDR3 totals 15 residues. The CDR3 bases are TGTGCCAGCAGCTTGGAGCGGGGGGGAAGGTACGAGCAGTACTTC. Protein product: CASSLERGGRYEQYF.

This rearrangement joins TRBV5-1 to TRBJ1-1, with TRBD1 as a possible D gene (5 bases). Germline assignment: CDR1 SGHRS and CDR2 YFSETQ. V gave up 3 bases and J gave up 0 bases, with 9 bases separating them. CDR3 length: 14 amino acids. The CDR3 DNA follows: TGCGCCAGCAGCTCGGGACTCCTGAACACTGAAGCTTTCTTT. It yields the protein CASSSGLLNTEAFF.

V gene TRBV6-1 combines with J gene TRBJ1-2; D may be TRBD1 (5 bases). V dropped 3 bases and J dropped 2 bases, with 7 bases sitting between them. This CDR3 has 13 residues. Per germline, CDR1 MNHNS and CDR2 SASEGT. The CDR3 spells CASSEGQNYGYTF. In DNA form, the CDR3 reads TGTGCCAGCAGTGAGGGGCAGAACTATGGCTACACCTTC.

DNA of the CDR3: TGTGCCAGTTTTCTTAACACCGGGGAGCTGTTTTTT. This translates into CASFLNTGELFF. The chain employs TRBV5-5 and TRBJ2-2; D remains unclear. This CDR3 region has 12 residues. Trimming left V 8 bases short and J 2 bases short, with 7 bases between. Looked up from germline, CDR1 is SGHKS and CDR2 is YYEKEE (reference sequence).

This clone appeared once. This chain connects TRBV11-3 to TRBJ2-1; no firm D call. V was trimmed by 4 bases and J by 7 bases, leaving 11 bases between them. This CDR3 region has 13 residues. Germline CDR1 and CDR2: SGHNT and YENEEA. The CDR3 sequence: CASSYGGANEQFF. The CDR3 DNA sequence: TGTGCCAGCAGCTACGGCGGCGCGAATGAGCAGTTCTTC.

The J gene is TRBJ2-3, the V gene TRBV2; D is perhaps TRBD1 (6 bases). Germline values: CDR1 SNHLY, CDR2 FYNNEI. V was cut by 8 bases and J by 0 bases, with 15 bases left in between. CDR3 size: 15 residues. DNA of the CDR3: TGTGCCAGCCAGCCTGCCGACAGGAGCACAGATACGCAGTATTTT. It codes for CASQPADRSTDTQYF. Complete variable domain (other parts from reference TRBV2 and TRBJ2-3): EPEVTQTPSHQVTQMGQEVILRCVPISNHLYFYWYRQILGQKVEFLVSFYNNEISEKSEIFDDQFSVERPDGSNFTLKIRSTKLEDSAMYFCASQPADRSTDTQYFGPGTRLTVL.

This clone appeared a single time. The chain joins TRBV9 to TRBJ2-7; 8 bases are shared with TRBD2. This CDR3 has 15 residues. The V segment lost 3 bases and the J segment 6 bases; nucleotides outside the gene matches: 11. Germline V gene sequence: CDR1 SGDLS, CDR2 YYNGEE. The CDR3 sequence: CASSEGPAGVFEQYF. The CDR3 DNA reads TGTGCCAGCAGCGAGGGCCCAGCGGGGGTTTTCGAGCAGTACTTC.

The chain recombines TRBV6-5 with TRBJ1-1; D not resolved. Germline CDR1 reads MNHEY; CDR2 reads SVGAGI. The CDR3 contains 14 residues. V was trimmed by 2 bases and J by 1 base, leaving 8 bases between them. The CDR3 nucleotides read TGTGCCAGCAGTTACGGCCTTAAGAACACTGAAGCTTTCTTT. Translation: CASSYGLKNTEAFF.

The V call is TRBV11-3, the J call TRBJ1-2, with 7 bases matching TRBD1. The CDR3 totals 13 residues. Trimming at V came to 4 bases and at J to 6 bases, leaving 5 bases not matched to a gene. Germline-derived CDR1 and CDR2 are SGHNT and YENEEA. CDR3 nucleotides: TGTGCCAGCAGCTCGGGACAGAGGCATGGCTACACCTTC. Residues: CASSSGQRHGYTF.

This chain uses TRBV27 with TRBJ2-7, with D tentatively TRBD1 (6 bases). The CDR3 contains 13 residues. Germline assignment: CDR1 MNHEY and CDR2 SMNVEV (reference sequence). The ends were cut back, 4 bases at V and 9 bases at J, with 16 bases in the middle. CDR3 coding DNA: TGTGCCAGCAGTTCCACCTACAGGGTGGGGCAGTACTTC. Its protein is CASSSTYRVGQYF.

The genes are TRBV18 and TRBJ2-2, with 7 bases identical to TRBD2. The CDR3 is 17 amino acids. Losses at the gene ends were 2 bases for V and 6 bases for J; bases not matched to a gene: 12. The germline gives CDR1 KGHSH, CDR2 LQKENI. CDR3 protein: CASSPNLPGGGAGELFF. CDR3 DNA: TGTGCCAGCTCACCAAATTTACCGGGAGGAGGAGCCGGGGAGCTGTTTTTT.

This sequence joins TRBV6-6 and TRBJ2-1; D gene unclear. Germline values: CDR1 MNHNY, CDR2 SVGAGI (reference sequence). This CDR3 is 12 amino acids long. V was cut by 2 bases and J by 5 bases, with 4 bases left in between. CDR3 coding DNA: TGTGCCAGCAGTTACAGCCACAATGAGCAGTTCTTC. Residues: CASSYSHNEQFF.

Comment on this clone: Other DNA sequences from this sample encode an identical CDR3 as well. The V gene is TRBV9, the J gene TRBJ1-2; D gene unclear. Deletions cut 0 bases from V and 4 bases from J, with 4 bases between. CDR1 and CDR2 (germline): SGDLS, YYNGEE. CDR3 size: 12 residues. The CDR3 protein is CASSVDSYGYTF. CDR3 DNA sequence: TGTGCCAGCAGCGTAGATAGCTATGGCTACACCTTC.

The chain couples TRBV19 to TRBJ1-4; D gene ambiguous. Trimming stripped 1 base from V and 8 bases from J, with 17 bases between. CDR3 length: 16 amino acids. The germline V gene encodes CDR1 LNHDA and CDR2 SQIVND (reference sequence). This chain's CDR3 is CASSIGAQDLGEKLFF. As DNA, the CDR3 is TGTGCCAGTAGTATAGGGGCGCAGGACTTGGGCGAAAAACTGTTTTTT.

The genes are TRBV18 and TRBJ2-7; TRBD2 aligns across 14 bases. The J segment lost 1 base and the V segment lost 6 bases, leaving 11 bases of the junction unmatched. Germline CDR1 is KGHSH and CDR2 is LQKENI. This CDR3 has 18 amino acids. Here the CDR3 DNA reads TGTGCCAGCTCGGGAAGACTAGCGGGGGGGCCATTTTCCTACGAGCAGTACTTC. Amino acids: CASSGRLAGGPFSYEQYF.

The chain recombines TRBV7-9 with TRBJ2-7, with D perhaps TRBD1 (6 bases). The CDR3 contains 17 residues. Germline V gene lookup returns CDR1 SEHNR and CDR2 FQNEAQ (reference sequence). The V end lost 0 bases, the J end lost 4 bases, and 19 bases lay between the germline ends. The CDR3 coding sequence is TGTGCCAGCAGCTTAGCCTCTGGACAGTCAGTCAGATACGAGCAGTACTTC. The encoded protein is CASSLASGQSVRYEQYF.

The chain combines TRBV7-9 with TRBJ1-3; maybe TRBD1 (6 bases). The length of the CDR3 is 17 residues. Germline CDR1 is SEHNR and CDR2 is FQNEAQ (reference sequence). V dropped 3 bases and J dropped 2 bases, with 17 bases sitting between them. CDR3 protein: CASSFPRGGAAGNTIYF. The CDR3 bases are TGTGCCAGCAGCTTCCCAAGGGGGGGGGCGGCTGGAAACACCATATATTTT.

The CDR3 loop is CASSQEQALGGYTF. CDR3 bases: TGCGCCAGCAGCCAAGAGCAAGCTCTAGGTGGCTACACCTTC. The V gene is TRBV4-1, the J gene TRBJ1-2; the D is unclear. CDR1 MGHRA and CDR2 YSYEKL come from the germline V gene. CDR3 size: 14 residues. V was trimmed by 0 bases and J by 7 bases, leaving 12 bases between them.

This chain links TRBV14 with TRBJ2-5, with D tentatively TRBD2 (6 bases). Trimming took 4 bases from V and 5 from J, leaving 17 bases between them. Germline CDR1 SGHDN, CDR2 FVKESK. This CDR3 has 15 amino acids. CDR3 nucleotide sequence: TGTGCCAGCAGCCCTGGTAGTGGGAGGCGGGAGACCCAGTACTTC. Protein: CASSPGSGRRETQYF.

This chain connects TRBV7-9 to TRBJ2-7, with D possibly TRBD1 on 5 matching bases. This CDR3 comprises 14 residues. Looked up from germline, CDR1 is SEHNR and CDR2 is FQNEAQ (reference sequence). The V end lost 5 bases, the J end lost 5 bases, and 16 bases lay between the germline ends. This chain's CDR3 is CASSRPEGADEQYF. Written as DNA, the CDR3 is TGTGCCAGCAGCCGCCCCGAAGGGGCCGACGAGCAGTACTTC.

The chain recombines TRBV7-9 with TRBJ2-2; TRBD1 is a possible D gene (6 bases). Germline V gene sequence: CDR1 SEHNR, CDR2 FQNEAQ (reference sequence). Trimming stripped 5 bases from V and 1 base from J, with 20 bases between. The CDR3 totals 18 residues. CDR3 bases: TGTGCCAGCAGCCCTACCTTAAGCTGGGGACAGAACACCGGGGAGCTGTTTTTT. It specifies CASSPTLSWGQNTGELFF.

The CDR3 DNA follows: TGTGCCAGCAGCTTAGGTCCCAGGGATAAAGAGACCCAGTACTTC. Translating it yields CASSLGPRDKETQYF. The gene calls are TRBV7-8 and TRBJ2-5; D is possibly TRBD1 (5 bases). V was trimmed by 1 base and J by 3 bases, leaving 12 bases between them. The CDR3 covers 15 residues. Per germline, CDR1 SGHVS and CDR2 FQNEAQ.

The CDR3 is CASSPQGMATDTQYF. CDR3 DNA sequence: TGTGCCAGCAGCCCGCAGGGGATGGCGACAGATACGCAGTATTTT. The chain uses TRBV5-4 and TRBJ2-3; possible D gene TRBD1, 6 bases. The CDR3 contains 15 residues. With 4 bases removed from V and 3 bases from J, the gap between germline ends came to 15 bases. Germline CDR1 is SGHNT and CDR2 is YYREEE (reference sequence).

This clone was picked up a small number of times. The chain combines TRBV10-1 with TRBJ2-7, with D possibly matching TRBD1 (5 bases). V was trimmed by 4 bases and J by 0 bases, leaving 16 bases between them. CDR3 length equals 16 residues. In germline, CDR1 is WNHNN, CDR2 SYGVQD (reference sequence). The CDR3 here is CASSGGDSPVSYEQYF. The DNA for the CDR3 is TGCGCCAGCAGTGGGGGTGACAGCCCCGTCTCCTACGAGCAGTACTTC.

The chain has TRBV30 and TRBJ1-1; perhaps TRBD1 as D (5 bases). Deletions cut 0 bases from V and 0 bases from J, with 8 bases between. The CDR3 sequence is 14 residues long. The germline gives CDR1 GTSNPN, CDR2 SVGIG (reference sequence). CDR3 sequence reads: CAWSVTGLNTEAFF. The CDR3 DNA reads as TGTGCCTGGAGTGTAACAGGCTTGAACACTGAAGCTTTCTTT.

This clone occurred once. V is TRBV7-3 and J is TRBJ1-1; 7 bases fit TRBD1. J lost 6 bases, V lost 5 bases, and 6 bases had no gene match. Germline CDR1 SGHTA, CDR2 FQGTGA. The CDR3 totals 13 residues. The CDR3 loop is CASSPRQGPEAFF. CDR3 bases: TGTGCCAGCAGCCCAAGACAGGGTCCTGAAGCTTTCTTT.

The chain recombines TRBV28 with TRBJ2-7; 9 positions agree with TRBD1. This CDR3 comprises 14 residues. The germline V gene has CDR1 MDHEN and CDR2 SYDVKM. V trimming: 6 bases; J trimming: 3 bases; junction bases outside the gene matches: 6. CDR3 DNA sequence: TGTGCCAGCAGAAGGACAGGGGCCCACTACGAGCAGTACTTC. It encodes CASRRTGAHYEQYF. The full variable domain, in which reference TRBV28 and TRBJ2-7 provide the parts outside the CDR3, is DVKVTQSSRYLVKRTGEKVFLECVQDMDHENMFWYRQDPGLGLRLIYFSYDVKMKEKGDIPEGYSVSREKKERFSLILESASTNQTSMYLCASRRTGAHYEQYFGPGTRLTVT.

V usage is TRBV6-1 and J usage is TRBJ2-7; 7 nucleotides agree with TRBD1. After removal of 2 bases from V and 5 bases from J, the junction contained 3 bases not matched to a gene. The CDR3 extends over 13 amino acids. The germline V gene encodes CDR1 MNHNS and CDR2 SASEGT. The CDR3 nucleotides read TGTGCCAGCAGTGAAACAGGGGTGGACGAGCAGTACTTC. Translating it yields CASSETGVDEQYF.

This clone showed up just once. The V gene is TRBV6-1, the J gene TRBJ2-7; tentatively, D is TRBD1 (6 bases). The CDR3 consists of 17 residues. Looked up from germline, CDR1 is MNHNS and CDR2 is SASEGT. Between the trimmed V and J ends, which lost 4 bases and 2 bases, there was a span of 21 bases. This CDR3 is CASSGITTGLGAYEQYF. DNA for the CDR3: TGTGCCAGCAGTGGAATAACAACAGGGTTAGGCGCCTACGAGCAGTACTTC.

The chain combines TRBV4-1 with TRBJ2-7, with 8 bases identical to TRBD1. J lost 5 bases, V lost 4 bases, and 7 bases had no gene match. The CDR3 spans 14 residues. Germline CDR1 MGHRA, CDR2 YSYEKL. CDR3 sequence (DNA): TGCGCCAGCAGCCCAGGACAGGGTAGCAACGAGCAGTACTTC. Translation gives CASSPGQGSNEQYF.